These T cell receptor beta chains were read from a single sample in a study of shared clonotypes between healthy human individuals. The assay was immunoSEQ multiplex PCR, and TCRdb's table has in-frame clones only and misses some. This table holds about 1.1 million clones, approximately 75% found once. Sequenced material: memory CD4+ T cells from PBMCs. The receptors originated from a man aged 18 to 30 in good health. Some clones in this sample may be carry-over from other donors' samples. The CDR3 runs from the conserved cysteine through the conserved F or W. D genes are given only for firm matches. Clone size is stated in some rows and not others, as once, few, many or a class when expanded.

J | size | D | V | length | DNA | CDR3
TRBJ1-2 | few | NA | TRBV2 | 12 | TGTGCCAGCAGTGAAGCGCGGTATGGCTACACCTTC | CASSEARYGYTF
TRBJ1-1 | few | NA | TRBV7-9 | 13 | TGTGCCAGCAGCTTGGGAGGGGATAATGAAGCTTTCTTT | CASSLGGDNEAFF
TRBJ2-5 | NA | NA | TRBV7-3 | 14 | TGTGCCAGCAGCTCGGGGGCAGGGATGGAGACCCAGTACTTC | CASSSGAGMETQYF
TRBJ2-3 | once | NA | TRBV5-4 | 13 | TGTGCCAGCAGCTCCGCCCTGGCAGATACGCAGTATTTT | CASSSALADTQYF
TRBJ2-1 | NA | NA | TRBV11-2 | 12 | TGTGCCAGCAGCTTAAATCCCCCTGAGCAGTTCTTC | CASSLNPPEQFF
TRBJ1-2 | NA | NA | TRBV18 | 14 | TGTGCCAGCTCAGGCAGACACCTCGACTATGGCTACACCTTC | CASSGRHLDYGYTF
TRBJ1-2 | NA | NA | TRBV28 | 13 | TGTGCCAGCGGAACGAGTGGGCCGGACCCGACATTCTTC | CASGTSGPDPTFF
TRBJ2-2 | NA | NA | TRBV6-5 | 14 | TGTGCCAGCAGTATCCAGGGGGGGACCGGGGAGCTGTTTTTT | CASSIQGGTGELFF
TRBJ1-4 | NA | NA | TRBV7-9 | 16 | TGTGCCAGCAGCTTAGTCGGGGGCCTCGCAATTGAAAAACTGTTTTTT | CASSLVGGLAIEKLFF
TRBJ1-5 | NA | NA | TRBV11-1 | 14 | TGTGCCAGCAGCTACGGGGGTGGCAATCAGCCCCAGCATTTT | CASSYGGGNQPQHF
TRBJ2-1 | NA | NA | TRBV10-1 | 16 | TGCGCCAGCAGTGAGTTGGGGAACCGCCGGGGGAATGAGCAGTTCTTC | CASSELGNRRGNEQFF
TRBJ2-3 | NA | NA | TRBV28 | 14 | TGTGCCAGCAGCCCACAGGGCCCCACAGATACGCAGTATTTT | CASSPQGPTDTQYF
TRBJ1-5 | NA | NA | TRBV7-2 | 13 | TGTGCCAGCAGCTTAGAATGGAATCAGCCCCAGCATTTT | CASSLEWNQPQHF
TRBJ2-3 | NA | TRBD2 | TRBV4-1 | 17 | TGCGCCAGCAGCCTTGGTGGTTTTGGGGAGGGGACAGATACGCAGTATTTT | CASSLGGFGEGTDTQYF
TRBJ2-7 | few | TRBD2 | TRBV28 | 17 | TGTGCCAGCAGTAACCGGGACTATCCTCAAACCAATTACGAGCAGTACTTC | CASSNRDYPQTNYEQYF
TRBJ1-4 | NA | TRBD1 | TRBV4-1 | 15 | TGCGCCAGCAGCCAAGAAAGGGACAGTCTGGGAAAACTGTTTTTT | CASSQERDSLGKLFF
TRBJ2-3 | NA | TRBD2 | TRBV2 | 14 | TGTGCCGGAATAGCGGGAGGGCCAACAGATACGCAGTATTTT | CAGIAGGPTDTQYF
TRBJ2-5 | NA | TRBD2 | TRBV6-1 | 15 | TGTGCCAGCAGTGATATTGAGCGGGGTGGAGAGACCCAGTACTTC | CASSDIERGGETQYF
TRBJ2-7 | NA | NA | TRBV7-8 | 12 | TGTGCCAGCAGCTTTAGCCTATCAGAGCAGTACTTC | CASSFSLSEQYF
TRBJ2-7 | NA | TRBD1 | TRBV7-6 | 14 | TGTGCCAGCAGCCCTCGGACAGGGGCCTACGAGCAGTACTTC | CASSPRTGAYEQYF
TRBJ2-2 | NA | NA | TRBV6-5 | 12 | TGTGCCAGCAGGGGGGAAAGAGGGGAGCTGTTTTTT | CASRGERGELFF
TRBJ2-5 | NA | TRBD2 | TRBV27 | 15 | TGTGCCAGCAGTCCAACGATAGCGGGAGGGGAGACCCAGTACTTC | CASSPTIAGGETQYF
TRBJ2-5 | few | TRBD2 | TRBV28 | 16 | TGTGCCAGCAGTTTTTGGGGAACTAGCGGGATGGAGACCCAGTACTTC | CASSFWGTSGMETQYF
TRBJ2-1 | NA | TRBD1 | TRBV5-4 | 15 | TGTGCCAGCAGCTTGCAACAGGGGCAGAGGAATGAGCAGTTCTTC | CASSLQQGQRNEQFF
TRBJ2-5 | NA | NA | TRBV7-2 | 16 | TGTGCCAGCAGCCCAAGGGGGGTGCGGCCTAGGGAGACCCAGTACTTC | CASSPRGVRPRETQYF
TRBJ2-3 | NA | NA | TRBV7-6 | 15 | TGTGCCAGCAGCTTATCCCCCGGACGGTCAGATACGCAGTATTTT | CASSLSPGRSDTQYF
TRBJ2-3 | NA | NA | TRBV7-3 | 15 | TGTGCCAGCAGCTTAGTAGGCGCTAGCACAGATACGCAGTATTTT | CASSLVGASTDTQYF
TRBJ2-7 | NA | TRBD2 | TRBV11-2 | 14 | TGTGCCATTTCGCCTCTAGCGGGAGGATACGAGCAGTACTTC | CAISPLAGGYEQYF
TRBJ1-6 | once | NA | TRBV5-4 | 16 | TGTGCCAGCAGCTTGGGGGGCAGTATAATTAGTTCACCCCTCCACTTT | CASSLGGSIISSPLHF
TRBJ2-7 | once | NA | TRBV7-2 | 16 | TGTGCCAGCAGCTATAAAGTTTTGGGCAGTCCCTACGAGCAGTACTTC | CASSYKVLGSPYEQYF
TRBJ1-4 | NA | TRBD1 | TRBV7-9 | 14 | TGTGCCAGCAGTTCCGGGACAGGGTCTGAAAAACTGTTTTTT | CASSSGTGSEKLFF
TRBJ2-2 | NA | TRBD2 | TRBV6-5 | 15 | TGTGCCAGCAGTGGAAACCTAGCGGGGTCCAAGGAGCTGTTTTTT | CASSGNLAGSKELFF
TRBJ2-7 | NA | NA | TRBV28 | 15 | TGTGCCAGCAGTCCGGGTTTTAACTTGGTCTACGAGCAGTACTTC | CASSPGFNLVYEQYF
TRBJ2-7 | NA | NA | TRBV6-1 | 15 | TGTGCCAGCACCCTAGAGGGGACGGAAGCCTACGAGCAGTACTTC | CASTLEGTEAYEQYF
TRBJ2-5 | once | TRBD2 | TRBV2 | 15 | TGTGCCAGCGACCGGGGCGGGAGGGTACAAGAGACCCAGTACTTC | CASDRGGRVQETQYF
TRBJ1-1 | NA | NA | TRBV5-6 | 15 | TGTGCCAGCAGCCGGGGCAGGTGGGTCGACACTGAAGCTTTCTTT | CASSRGRWVDTEAFF